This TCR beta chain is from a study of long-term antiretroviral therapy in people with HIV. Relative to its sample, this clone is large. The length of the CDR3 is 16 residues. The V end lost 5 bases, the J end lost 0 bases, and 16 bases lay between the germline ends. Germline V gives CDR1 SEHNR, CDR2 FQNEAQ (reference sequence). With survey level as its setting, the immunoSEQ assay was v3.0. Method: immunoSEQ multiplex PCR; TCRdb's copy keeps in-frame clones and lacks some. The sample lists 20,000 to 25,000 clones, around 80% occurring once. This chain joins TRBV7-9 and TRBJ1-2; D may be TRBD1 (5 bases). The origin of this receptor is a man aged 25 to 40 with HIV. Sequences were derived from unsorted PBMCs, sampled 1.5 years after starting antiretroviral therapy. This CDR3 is CASSAGLRASNYGYTF. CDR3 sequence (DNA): TGTGCCAGCAGCGCGGGGCTACGGGCTTCTAACTATGGCTACACCTTC.